This section outlines one T cell receptor beta chain sequence together with its context. Its matching antigen is unknown. PCR was performed using 60 Vbeta and 13 Jbeta primers. Produced via immunoSEQ multiplex PCR; TCRdb's table is partial and in-frame only. The sample has fewer than 85,000 clones; roughly 79% are singletons. The sample belongs to a study of cytomegalovirus exposure and HLA in healthy donors. Study observations and caveats: TCR beta V segments were, for the most part, productive about 87% or about 30% of the time in an earlier analysis. For TCR beta chains, V- and J-gene trimming was later linked to a missense DCLRE1C variant. Some highly shared sequence variants likely arose as a pipeline artifact. V segments that were indistinguishable, TRBV6-2 and TRBV6-3 among them, were omitted from analysis.

The ends lost 2 bases at V and 7 bases at J; junction bases unmatched: 2. Germline V gene sequence: CDR1 SGHAT, CDR2 FQNNGV. The CDR3 spans 13 residues. The clonotype comes from a man aged 18 to 30 in good health and CMV-seropositive. What was sequenced was PBMCs. V usage is TRBV11-2 and J usage is TRBJ1-5; TRBD1 matches 7 bases. CDR3 protein: CASSLHRGQPQHF. CDR3 DNA sequence: TGTGCCAGCAGCTTACACAGGGGACAGCCCCAGCATTTT. Full variable domain (outside the CDR3, taken from reference TRBV11-2 and TRBJ1-5): EAGVAQSPRYKIIEKRQSVAFWCNPISGHATLYWYQQILGQGPKLLIQFQNNGVVDDSQLPKDRFSAERLKGVDSTLKIQPAKLEDSAVYLCASSLHRGQPQHFGDGTRLSIL.